These 20 T cell receptor beta chains were all obtained from the same sample, sequenced in a study of T cells in Graves' hyperthyroidism and ophthalmopathy. RNA transcripts gave rise to amplified TCR beta CDR3 regions. TCR CDR3 underwent first-round RT-PCR with the HTBI primer set. TCRdb re-called the multiplex PCR reads through MiXCR, storing one row per CDR3 protein. The repertoire holds some 570,000 distinct CDR3 sequences, 12% to 15% seen once, with around 7% in the top ten. The specimen was blood. The receptors come from a young woman with Graves' ophthalmopathy.

The CDR3 here is CASSLIRGTQYF. CDR3 DNA sequence: TGTGCCAGCAGCTTAATCCGTGGAACGCAGTATTTT. The rearrangement joins TRBV7-2 to TRBJ2-3; no clear D. The CDR3 length is 12 residues. The germline V and J ends were trimmed by 2 bases and 9 bases, with 9 bases remaining between them. The germline CDR1 and CDR2 sequences are SGHTA and FQGNSA.

This clonotype has ten or more counts. The chain combines TRBV15 with TRBJ2-5; D is perhaps TRBD2 (6 bases). Germline CDR1 is LNHNV and CDR2 is YYDKDF (reference sequence). The CDR3 length is 13 residues. The V gene lost 8 bases and the J gene lost 1 base, with 11 bases spanning the gap. The CDR3: CATLRDFQETQYF. DNA for the CDR3: TGTGCCACCTTACGGGACTTCCAAGAGACCCAGTACTTC.

The table lists this clonotype with many counts. The chain employs TRBV5-1 and TRBJ2-3; the D is unclear. The V and J ends lost 1 base and 2 bases respectively, with 11 bases between them. Germline values: CDR1 SGHRS, CDR2 YFSETQ. The CDR3 extends over 15 amino acids. The CDR3 reads CASSLFGGDTDTQYF. The CDR3, as DNA: TGCGCCAGCAGCTTGTTCGGCGGAGACACAGATACGCAGTATTTT.

The rearrangement uses TRBV14 and TRBJ1-1; 10 positions agree with TRBD1. Unmatched junction bases numbered 5, after V lost 0 bases and J lost 4 bases. The germline CDR1 and CDR2 sequences are SGHDN and FVKESK. There are 16 residues in the CDR3. The CDR3 protein is CASSQDRDRGSTEAFF. CDR3 coding DNA: TGTGCCAGCAGCCAAGACCGGGACAGGGGCAGCACTGAAGCTTTCTTT. The full variable domain, completed using reference TRBV14 and TRBJ1-1, is EAGVTQFPSHSVIEKGQTVTLRCDPISGHDNLYWYRRVMGKEIKFLLHFVKESKQDESGMPNNRFLAERTGGTYSTLKVQPAELEDSGVYFCASSQDRDRGSTEAFFGQGTRLTVV.

This clonotype has more than one count but fewer than ten. The chain joins TRBV7-2 to TRBJ2-2, with 14 bases matching TRBD2. The CDR3 loop spans 15 amino acids. Trimming cost V 7 bases and J 6 bases; bases outside gene matches: 4. Per germline, CDR1 SGHTA and CDR2 FQGNSA. CDR3 DNA: TGTGCCAGCAATCCGGGACTAGCGGGAGCCGGGGAGCTGTTTTTT. Translated, it gives CASNPGLAGAGELFF.

The table lists this clonotype with many counts. The chain joins TRBV29-1 to TRBJ2-7, with 8 bases fitting TRBD1. The CDR3 length is 14 residues. The germline gives CDR1 SQVTM, CDR2 ANQGSEA. Germline trimming cut 4 bases from V and 7 bases from J; bases unmatched to any gene: 12. This CDR3 is CSVVKSDRGSEQYF. The CDR3 nucleotides read TGCAGCGTTGTGAAGTCCGACAGGGGCTCGGAGCAGTACTTC.

The genes are TRBV6-1 and TRBJ1-5; D is undetermined. Germline CDR1 MNHNS, CDR2 SASEGT. The CDR3 is 15 amino acids. Trimming cost V 5 bases and J 4 bases, with 15 bases left between them. The DNA for the CDR3 is TGTGCCAGCAGTCCTAGGTGGGAGGCAAATCAGCCCCAGCATTTT. Translating gives CASSPRWEANQPQHF.

This clonotype was seen at least ten times. The CDR3 reads CSAALAYGYTF. The CDR3 DNA follows: TGCAGTGCTGCCCTCGCCTATGGCTACACCTTC. The rearrangement joins TRBV20-1 to TRBJ1-2; D ambiguous. This CDR3 region has 11 residues. The V gene's germline CDR1 is DFQATT and CDR2 SNEGSKA (reference sequence). Trimming took off 5 bases at V and 4 bases at J, with 8 bases between the two ends.

This chain uses TRBV4-2 with TRBJ2-1; 11 positions match TRBD2. Germline CDR1 reads LGHNA; CDR2 reads YNFKEQ. This CDR3 has 15 amino acids. Trimming took 4 bases from V and 7 from J; bases not matched to a gene: 6. The CDR3 region is CASSPRLAGMNEQFF. In DNA form, the CDR3 reads TGTGCCAGCAGCCCCAGACTAGCGGGAATGAATGAGCAGTTCTTC.

This clonotype was recorded at least ten times. V and J are TRBV6-1 and TRBJ2-5, with a tentative D call TRBD1 (5 bases). Germline loops: CDR1 MNHNS, CDR2 SASEGT. The CDR3 contains 13 residues. V gave up 6 bases and J gave up 3 bases, with 11 bases separating them. DNA for the CDR3: TGTGCCAGCAGGGCACAGGCAAAAGAGACCCAGTACTTC. It is translated as CASRAQAKETQYF.

This clonotype was detected many times. The V gene is TRBV7-8, the J gene TRBJ2-6; 7 bases are a match to TRBD1. Trimming took 5 bases from V and 0 from J; bases not matched to a gene: 4. The CDR3 extends over 16 amino acids. Germline V gene lookup returns CDR1 SGHVS and CDR2 FQNEAQ. CDR3 coding DNA: TGTGCCAGCAGCCGGTGGGACAGCTCTGGGGCCAACGTCCTGACTTTC. Translating it yields CASSRWDSSGANVLTF. The full variable domain, in which reference TRBV7-8 and TRBJ2-6 provide the parts outside the CDR3, is GAGVSQSPRYKVAKRGQDVALRCDPISGHVSLFWYQQALGQGPEFLTYFQNEAQLDKSGLPSDRFFAERPEGSVSTLKIQRTQQEDSAVYLCASSRWDSSGANVLTFGAGSRLTVL.

The table lists this clonotype with a few counts. The gene calls are TRBV9 and TRBJ1-3; possibly TRBD1 for D (6 bases). V lost 4 bases and J lost 0, with 17 bases in between. The CDR3 is made up of 17 amino acids. The germline V gene encodes CDR1 SGDLS and CDR2 YYNGEE. The CDR3 here is CASSPEGGKHSGNTIYF. The CDR3 DNA reads TGTGCCAGCAGCCCGGAGGGGGGGAAGCACTCTGGAAACACCATATATTTT.

This clonotype was counted a few times. The rearrangement uses TRBV9 and TRBJ2-1, with D unresolved. Between the trimmed V and J ends, which lost 0 bases and 12 bases, there was a span of 16 bases. The V gene's germline CDR1 is SGDLS and CDR2 YYNGEE. The CDR3 runs 14 residues. The CDR3 sequence is CASSVAASLQLQFF. CDR3 sequence (DNA): TGTGCCAGCAGCGTAGCCGCCTCTTTGCAATTGCAGTTCTTC. Filled out from reference TRBV9 and TRBJ2-1, the complete variable domain reads DSGVTQTPKHLITATGQRVTLRCSPRSGDLSVYWYQQSLDQGLQFLIQYYNGEERAKGNILERFSAQQFPDLHSELNLSSLELGDSALYFCASSVAASLQLQFFGPGTRLTVL.

This clonotype was recorded at least ten times. This chain joins TRBV7-9 and TRBJ2-4; D is ambiguous. CDR1 is SEHNR and CDR2 is FQNEAQ in the germline V gene (reference sequence). Trimming took 1 base from V and 0 from J, leaving 7 bases between them. This CDR3 is 15 amino acids long. CDR3 nucleotides: TGTGCCAGCAGCTTAGTCAGTCTAGCCAAAAACATTCAGTACTTC. Translating it yields CASSLVSLAKNIQYF.

This clonotype has a single count. A much more abundant neighbour one base away suggests this may be a read error. The chain carries TRBV6-5 and TRBJ1-1, with D perhaps matching TRBD1 (6 bases). Germline CDR1 is MNHEY and CDR2 is SVGAGI. This CDR3 comprises 15 residues. In DNA form, the CDR3 reads TGTGCCAGCAGTTACGGGGGGCGGATGAACACTGAAACTTTCTTT. Its translation is CASSYGGRMNTETFF.

In its sample, this clonotype was seen many times. The chain couples TRBV6-1 to TRBJ2-7; D remains unclear. This CDR3 contains 15 residues. Between the trimmed V and J ends, which lost 6 bases and 2 bases, there was a span of 17 bases. Germline CDR1 MNHNS, CDR2 SASEGT. The CDR3 DNA reads TGTGCCAGCAGGATAGGACCGATGGGAACCTACGAGCAGTACTTC. It is translated as CASRIGPMGTYEQYF.

This clonotype was counted between two and nine times. This chain connects TRBV6-1 to TRBJ1-6; a weak D match, TRBD1 (5 bases). V dropped 7 bases and J dropped 0 bases, with 13 bases sitting between them. This CDR3 contains 16 residues. CDR1 is MNHNS and CDR2 is SASEGT in the germline V gene. CDR3 in amino acids: CASIARGSSYNSPLHF. The DNA for the CDR3 is TGTGCCAGCATTGCGAGGGGCTCCTCCTATAATTCACCCCTCCACTTT.

The CDR3 protein is CASSWRWTEAFF. The CDR3 nucleotides are TGTGCCAGCAGCTGGCGATGGACTGAAGCTTTCTTT. This chain connects TRBV5-6 to TRBJ1-1; D is uncertain. Germline CDR1 SGHDT, CDR2 YYEEEE. CDR3 length: 12 amino acids. The ends were cut back, 3 bases at V and 5 bases at J, with 8 bases in the middle.

Turning to this clonotype: One base away lies a much larger clone, so this may be a sequencing read error. The chain has TRBV28 and TRBJ1-2; D is uncertain. CDR3 size: 15 residues. The V gene's germline CDR1 is MDHEN and CDR2 SYDVKM. CDR3 bases: TGTGCCAGCAGTTCCACCTTGGACGCCTTCTATGGCTACGCCTTC. Protein sequence: CASSSTLDAFYGYAF.

This clonotype was observed many times. CDR3 nucleotide sequence: TGTGCCAGCAGCTTCGGGGGGGACAGACAGCAGTACTTC. Encoded protein: CASSFGGDRQQYF. V gene TRBV7-9 combines with J gene TRBJ2-7; tentative D call: TRBD2 (8 bases). Germline V gene sequence: CDR1 SEHNR, CDR2 FQNEAQ (reference sequence). Between the trimmed V and J ends, which lost 3 bases and 8 bases, there was a span of 14 bases. The CDR3 runs 13 residues.